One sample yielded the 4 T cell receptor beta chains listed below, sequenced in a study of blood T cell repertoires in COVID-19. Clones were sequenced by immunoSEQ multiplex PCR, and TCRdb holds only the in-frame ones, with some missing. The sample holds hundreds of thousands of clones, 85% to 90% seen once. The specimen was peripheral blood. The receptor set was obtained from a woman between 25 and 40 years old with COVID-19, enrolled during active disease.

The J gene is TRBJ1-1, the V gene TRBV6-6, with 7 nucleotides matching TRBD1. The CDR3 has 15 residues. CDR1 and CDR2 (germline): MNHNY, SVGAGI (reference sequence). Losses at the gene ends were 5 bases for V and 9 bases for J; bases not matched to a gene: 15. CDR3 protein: CASSKIRQGVDKAFF. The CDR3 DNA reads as TGTGCCAGCAGTAAGATCCGACAGGGCGTTGATAAAGCTTTCTTT.

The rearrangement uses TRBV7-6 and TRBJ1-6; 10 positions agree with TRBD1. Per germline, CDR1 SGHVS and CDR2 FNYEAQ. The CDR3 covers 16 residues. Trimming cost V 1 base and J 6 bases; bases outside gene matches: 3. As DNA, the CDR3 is TGTGCCAGCAGCTTAGGGGGACAGGGGCCTAATTCACCCCTCCACTTT. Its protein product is CASSLGGQGPNSPLHF.

CDR3 nucleotides: TGTGCCAGCAGACCCGGGACTTGGGCCACAGATACGCAGTATTTT. Its protein is CASRPGTWATDTQYF. V is TRBV2 and J is TRBJ2-3; a possible D gene is TRBD2 (6 bases). The germline CDR1 and CDR2 sequences are SNHLY and FYNNEI. Trimming cost V 6 bases and J 2 bases, with 15 bases left between them. The CDR3 covers 15 residues.

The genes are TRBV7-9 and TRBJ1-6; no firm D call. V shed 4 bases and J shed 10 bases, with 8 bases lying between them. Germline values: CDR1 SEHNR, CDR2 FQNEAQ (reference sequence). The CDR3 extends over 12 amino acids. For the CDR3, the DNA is TGTGCCAGCAGCTCCTCGAGGTCACCCCTCCACTTT. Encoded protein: CASSSSRSPLHF.